The source of this TCR beta chain is a study of breast tumors, draining lymph nodes, adjacent tissues. The length of the CDR3 is 16 residues. The germline V gene has CDR1 SEHNR and CDR2 FQNEAQ (reference sequence). After removal of 5 bases from V and 1 base from J, the junction contained 10 bases not matched to a gene. Each CDR3 protein is one row after TCRdb ran MiXCR on the multiplex PCR reads. Among 120,000 to 150,000 distinct CDR3 sequences, 30% to 35% were seen once, and the ten largest hold approximately 2.2%. This clonotype was recorded many times. The lymph nodes were axillary draining lymph nodes from breast cancer patients.

Sequenced sample: axillary lymph node tissue. This chain links TRBV7-9 with TRBJ1-2; 7 bases are a match to TRBD1. The receptor comes from a female donor with breast cancer. Some clones in this sample may be carry-over from other donors' samples. The CDR3 spells CASSTRDSSINYGYTF. Written as DNA, the CDR3 is TGTGCCAGCAGCACAAGGGACAGTTCTATTAACTATGGCTACACCTTC.